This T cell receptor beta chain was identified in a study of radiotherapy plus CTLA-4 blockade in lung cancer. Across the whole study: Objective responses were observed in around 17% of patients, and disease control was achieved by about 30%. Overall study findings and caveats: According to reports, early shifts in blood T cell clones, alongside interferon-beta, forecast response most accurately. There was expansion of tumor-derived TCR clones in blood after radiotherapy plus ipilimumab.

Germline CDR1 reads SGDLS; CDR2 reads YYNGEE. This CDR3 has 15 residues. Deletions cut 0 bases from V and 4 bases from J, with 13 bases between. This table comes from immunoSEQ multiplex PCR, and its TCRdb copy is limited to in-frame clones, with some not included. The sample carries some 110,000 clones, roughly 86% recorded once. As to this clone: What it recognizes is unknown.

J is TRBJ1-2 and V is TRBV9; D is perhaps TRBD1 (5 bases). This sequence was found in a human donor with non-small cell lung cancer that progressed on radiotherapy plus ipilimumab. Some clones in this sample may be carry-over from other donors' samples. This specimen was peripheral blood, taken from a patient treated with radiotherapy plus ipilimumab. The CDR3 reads CASSVGGSNIYGYTF. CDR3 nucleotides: TGTGCCAGCAGCGTAGGGGGGAGCAATATCTATGGCTACACCTTC. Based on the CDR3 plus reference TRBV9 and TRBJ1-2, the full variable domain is DSGVTQTPKHLITATGQRVTLRCSPRSGDLSVYWYQQSLDQGLQFLIQYYNGEERAKGNILERFSAQQFPDLHSELNLSSLELGDSALYFCASSVGGSNIYGYTFGSGTRLTVV.